A selection of T cell receptor beta chains follows, all from one sample in a study of T cell responses to AZD1222 COVID-19 vaccine. Generated by immunoSEQ multiplex PCR, the TCRdb table keeps only in-frame clones and is missing some. The sample holds approximately 150,000 clones, around 94% seen once. The sample consisted of peripheral blood, taken on day 0 of AZD1222 vaccination. The origin of the receptors is an adult in good health. Both conserved end residues are part of each CDR3. Fields, in order: J gene, D gene, V gene, clone size, CDR3 DNA, CDR3 protein. D genes are given only for firm matches. Clone size is not always given. Where it is, it says once, few, many or a class for expanded clones.

>TRBJ1-5|-|TRBV4-2|few
TGTGCCAGCAGCCAAGCAGGGGAACATCAGCCCCAGCATTTT
CASSQAGEHQPQHF
>TRBJ1-1|-|TRBV6-5|-
TGTGCCAGCAGTACCAACAGTGAAGCTTTCTTT
CASSTNSEAFF
>TRBJ1-2|TRBD1|TRBV7-9|once
TGTGCCAGCAGCGCTGGGACAGTCCTCCGCTACACCTTC
CASSAGTVLRYTF
>TRBJ2-2|TRBD1|TRBV6-5|-
TGTGCCAGCAGGGCACGGACAGGGACCGGGGAGCTGTTTTTT
CASRARTGTGELFF
>TRBJ1-2|-|TRBV23-1|-
TGCGCCACTACGAGACCAGGAGGCCCAAAGCGGGGCTACACCTTC
CATTRPGGPKRGYTF
>TRBJ2-5|-|TRBV6-5|-
TGTGCCAGCAGTTACTCTAGGGAGACCCAGTACTTC
CASSYSRETQYF
>TRBJ1-1|-|TRBV19|-
TGTGCCAGTAGTTTCGGACAGCGTACCAAAGCTTTCTTT
CASSFGQRTKAFF
>TRBJ2-6|-|TRBV5-1|-
TGCGCCAGCAATTCGGGCACCTCTGGGGCCAACGTCCTGACTTTC
CASNSGTSGANVLTF
>TRBJ1-4|-|TRBV7-9|-
TGTGCCAGCAGCTTACCTCCCCTAACAGGGAGAACTAATGAAAAACTGTTTTTT
CASSLPPLTGRTNEKLFF
>TRBJ1-2|-|TRBV29-1|once
TGCAGCGTTCCACGTGGACCTTATGGCTACACCTTC
CSVPRGPYGYTF
>TRBJ2-5|-|TRBV7-2|-
TGTGCCAGCAGCCCGGGACCGATCCAAGAGACCCAGTACTTC
CASSPGPIQETQYF
>TRBJ1-5|TRBD1|TRBV18|-
TGTGCCAGCTCACCCGGGACAGGGTCTAATCAGCCCCAGCATTTT
CASSPGTGSNQPQHF
>TRBJ2-5|TRBD1|TRBV19|-
TGTGCCAGTAGTTCCGGGACAGGAGTGTACCAAGAGACCCAGTACTTC
CASSSGTGVYQETQYF
>TRBJ1-1|-|TRBV5-4|-
TGTGCCAGCAGCTTGGGTGGGACACCTACCCTACGCCTTGGAGCTTTCTTT
CASSLGGTPTLRLGAFF
>TRBJ1-5|-|TRBV19|-
TGTGCCAGTAGTTGGGGTAGCAATCAGCCCCAGCATTTT
CASSWGSNQPQHF
>TRBJ2-5|-|TRBV9|-
TGTGCCAGCAGCGCCTACCTTGGACCGACCTTAGGAGGGAACCAGTACTTC
CASSAYLGPTLGGNQYF
>TRBJ1-1|-|TRBV11-2|-
TGTGCCAGCAGCCTCGCCGGGATCCGCGAGCCCTCGAACACTGAAGCTTTCTTT
CASSLAGIREPSNTEAFF
>TRBJ1-2|-|TRBV7-8|once
TGTGCCAGCAGCTTAGCAGGGACCTATGGCTACACCTTC
CASSLAGTYGYTF
>TRBJ2-2|-|TRBV2|many
TGTGCCAGCAGGGGACCCGGGCGCCCCACCGGGGAGCTGTTTTTT
CASRGPGRPTGELFF
>TRBJ1-2|-|TRBV4-3|-
TGCGCCAGCAGCCTAGGAGGCTATGGCTACACCTTC
CASSLGGYGYTF
>TRBJ2-3|TRBD2|TRBV2|-
TGTGCCAGCAGAGTCTCCGGGGGGGCCGTTACAGATACGCAGTATTTT
CASRVSGGAVTDTQYF
>TRBJ2-3|-|TRBV24-1|-
TGTGCCACCAGTGACCCAGGGCGGAATACGCAGTATTTT
CATSDPGRNTQYF
>TRBJ2-1|-|TRBV10-3|-
TGTGCCATCAGTGTAACAGGGCCCTACAATGAGCAGTTCTTC
CAISVTGPYNEQFF
>TRBJ2-3|TRBD2|TRBV3-1/TRBV3-2|-
TGTGCCAGCAGCCTCCTAGCGGCGAGCACAGATACGCAGTATTTT
CASSLLAASTDTQYF
>TRBJ1-2|-|TRBV28|-
TGTGCCAGCAGCATACGGACAGATGATGGCTACACCTTC
CASSIRTDDGYTF
>TRBJ1-1|TRBD1|TRBV9|-
TGTGCCAGCAGCCCCCAGGTTCAGGGGGAACCTTTCTTT
CASSPQVQGEPFF
>TRBJ2-1|-|TRBV27|-
TGTGCCAGCAGTTTATACTCAGGGGTGGGTTACAATGAGCAGTTCTTC
CASSLYSGVGYNEQFF
>TRBJ1-1|-|TRBV29-1|-
TGCAGCGTTACATCAGACCGAGACACTGAAGCTTTCTTT
CSVTSDRDTEAFF
>TRBJ1-1|-|TRBV19|-
TGTGCCAGTAACGCCGGGTATATCTTTGGCACTGAAGCTTTCTTT
CASNAGYIFGTEAFF
>TRBJ1-2|-|TRBV12-3/TRBV12-4|-
TGTGCCAGCAGTTTTTGGGCTCTGGATGGCTACACCTTC
CASSFWALDGYTF
>TRBJ2-5|-|TRBV2|-
TGTGCCAGCAGTGAAACAGGGACTTTGGGAGAGACCCAGTACTTC
CASSETGTLGETQYF
>TRBJ2-5|-|TRBV7-9|-
TGTGCCAGCAGCTCTAGGAGCGGGTTAATCCAAGAGACCCAGTACTTC
CASSSRSGLIQETQYF
>TRBJ2-1|-|TRBV4-1|-
TGCGCCAGCAGCCAAGACGAGACACCTTACAATGAGCAGTTCTTC
CASSQDETPYNEQFF
>TRBJ1-6|-|TRBV28|-
TGTGCCAGCAGACCCTCCGGGGGTCGGGGTAGTTCACCCCTCCACTTT
CASRPSGGRGSSPLHF
>TRBJ2-4|-|TRBV27|-
TGTGCCAGCTCGATCGGGGCCTCAAAGAACATTCAGTACTTC
CASSIGASKNIQYF
>TRBJ1-1|-|TRBV6-4|-
TGTGCCAGCAGTGTCTTACAGGGCTGGCGGACTGAAGCTTTCTTT
CASSVLQGWRTEAFF
>TRBJ2-1|TRBD2|TRBV13|-
TGTGCCAGCAGCTCATTACTTAGCGGGAGTCCTAATGAGCAGTTCTTC
CASSSLLSGSPNEQFF
>TRBJ2-1|TRBD1|TRBV6-5|-
TGTGCCAGCAGGGACGGACAGGAATACAATGAGCAGTTCTTC
CASRDGQEYNEQFF
>TRBJ1-1|-|TRBV2|-
TGTGCCAGAGGGAAGACTTACACTGAAGCTTTCTTT
CARGKTYTEAFF
>TRBJ2-2|-|TRBV10-3|-
TGTGCCATCCCTCGACTTCTGGGCGAGACCGGGGAGCTGTTTTTT
CAIPRLLGETGELFF
>TRBJ1-4|TRBD1|TRBV18|-
TGTGCCAGCTCTCGGGACAGGGGGCGGCAACTGTTTTTT
CASSRDRGRQLFF
>TRBJ1-1|-|TRBV3-1/TRBV3-2|-
TGTGCCAGCAGCCAATGGGGCGACACTGAAGCTTTCTTT
CASSQWGDTEAFF
>TRBJ1-2|TRBD1|TRBV6-5|-
TGTGCCAGCACCTCGACAGGGATCCACTATGGCTACACCTTC
CASTSTGIHYGYTF
>TRBJ1-2|-|TRBV5-1|-
TGCGCCAGCAGCCCGCCAGCCCAAGGGAGTGGCTACACCTTC
CASSPPAQGSGYTF
>TRBJ1-1|-|TRBV20-1|-
TGCAGTGCTACGGACACCATCGGGGCTTTCTTT
CSATDTIGAFF
>TRBJ2-4|TRBD2|TRBV11-2|-
TGTGCCAGCAGCTCGTCCGGGACTAGCGGGGCCCCAGCCAAAAACATTCAGTACTTC
CASSSSGTSGAPAKNIQYF
>TRBJ2-3|TRBD2|TRBV9|-
TGTGCCAGCAGCGTAGAGGCTAGCGGGAGCACAGATACGCAGTATTTT
CASSVEASGSTDTQYF
>TRBJ1-1|TRBD1|TRBV29-1|-
TGCAGCGTTGAACTGGGACAGTACTTGCGGATGAACACTGAAGCTTTCTTT
CSVELGQYLRMNTEAFF
>TRBJ1-1|-|TRBV5-1|-
TGCGCCAGCAGCTTGATTGTTCAGGGGACCATGAACACTGAAGCTTTCTTT
CASSLIVQGTMNTEAFF
>TRBJ1-5|TRBD1|TRBV18|-
TGTGCCAGCTCTCTCTTGGGACAGTCTAATGGAGATCAGCCCCAGCATTTT
CASSLLGQSNGDQPQHF
>TRBJ2-1|TRBD2|TRBV7-3|-
TGTGCCAGCAGGGACCGGGAGGGCTCCTACAATGAGCAGTTCTTC
CASRDREGSYNEQFF
>TRBJ1-5|TRBD1|TRBV11-2|-
TGTGCCAGCAGCTTGACAGGGGCGACGGAGCCCCAGCATTTT
CASSLTGATEPQHF
>TRBJ1-4|-|TRBV19|-
TGTGCCAGTAGTATAGATGGAAACAGGGTCGGCGAAAAACTGTTTTTT
CASSIDGNRVGEKLFF
>TRBJ2-5|TRBD2|TRBV5-5|-
TGTGCCAGCAGCTTGGGGACTAGCGGGGCGGCTGAGACCCAGTACTTC
CASSLGTSGAAETQYF